The 2 T cell receptor beta chains presented below share a single source sample, sequenced in a study of blood T cell repertoires in COVID-19. Measured with immunoSEQ multiplex PCR; TCRdb has only the in-frame clones, and not every one. The sample comprises roughly 230,000 clones, about 86% of which are singletons, and about 3% rests with the top ten. The material sequenced was PBMCs or T cells enriched from blood (not recorded which). The receptors were sampled from a man aged 45-65 years who had recovered from COVID-19.

The J gene is TRBJ1-5, the V gene TRBV6-5; 8 bases are a match to TRBD1. This CDR3 is built from 14 residues. The J segment lost 3 bases and the V segment lost 6 bases, leaving 4 bases of the junction unmatched. Germline V gene sequence: CDR1 MNHEY, CDR2 SVGAGI. In DNA form, the CDR3 reads TGTGCCAGCAGGGACAGGGTAAACAATCAGCCCCAGCATTTT. This sequence encodes CASRDRVNNQPQHF.

The V and J genes are TRBV7-6 and TRBJ2-7; D perhaps matches TRBD2 (5 bases). In germline, CDR1 is SGHVS, CDR2 FNYEAQ. The V end was cut by 10 bases, the J end by 5 bases, with 15 bases between. The CDR3 has 12 amino acids. The CDR3 region has the DNA TGTGCCACCGGGTCGGAGGTTCACGAGCAGTACTTC. Translating it yields CATGSEVHEQYF.